This T cell receptor (beta chain) was found in a study of regulatory T cells in long-lasting Graves disease. The time point denotes: newly diagnosed GD, antithyroid drugs for less than 3 months. Extracted RNA from PBMCs served as the source of the TCR library. Peripheral blood, 7.5 to 9 milliliters of it, was drawn into EDTA tubes. This clonotype came up a few times. CDR3 length: 14 residues. Germline CDR1 reads SGHRS; CDR2 reads YFSETQ. Trimming stripped 4 bases from V and 2 bases from J, with 13 bases between. The authors built TCR beta libraries using iRepertoire HTBI primers and Arm-PCR of CDR3 regions. In the study's own analysis: Taken together, the samples had roughly 63 TRBV and some 15 TRBJ segments identified. TCRdb reanalysed the multiplex PCR reads using MiXCR and keeps one entry per CDR3 protein. These V and J calls originate from TCRdb's pipeline instead of the authors' own analysis. The sample has around 450,000 distinct CDR3 sequences, about 16% seen once; the top ten hold 12%.

These data are also associated with another study on T cells in Graves' hyperthyroidism and ophthalmopathy. As reported in that work: Researchers ran a first-round RT-PCR on the TCR CDR3 using the HTBI primer set.

The sequenced sample was peripheral blood mononuclear cells (PBMCs), obtained at new diagnosis, from a patient treated with antithyroid drugs. The TCR originated in a man aged 40-49 years with Graves disease. The V call is TRBV5-1, the J call TRBJ2-7, with D perhaps matching TRBD1 or TRBD2 (5 bases each). CDR3 sequence (DNA): TGCGCCAGCAGCGTGGCTAGGGACGCCTACGAGCAGTACTTC. It translates to CASSVARDAYEQYF.